This T cell receptor (beta chain) was sequenced during a study of T cell repertoires in cytomegalovirus infection. At the level of the study: Public signatures in TCR beta pointed to CMV infection and matching HLA type.

TCRdb ran MiXCR on the reads and lists one entry per CDR3 protein. The sample has approximately 140,000 distinct CDR3 sequences, 7% to 9.5% seen once. Overall study findings and caveats: The study identified carriers of CMV plus the relevant HLA from cumulative public TCR beta family frequency. HLA-C-restricted CMV clonotypes gave the most frequent clonotype in two of eight donors.

This clonotype occurred a few times. Its antigen is currently unknown. Per the germline V gene, CDR1 is DFQATT and CDR2 is SNEGSKA (reference sequence). The CDR3 covers 15 residues. V shed 7 bases and J 0 bases; nucleotides not matched to a gene: 9. Sequencing was performed on PBMCs. This chain connects TRBV20-1 to TRBJ2-1; TRBD2 matches 7 bases. The TCR comes from a human donor in good health (CMV status not recorded). Some clones in this sample may be carry-over from other donors' samples. The chain's CDR3 is CSGGGGLNSYNEQFF. In DNA, the CDR3 is TGCAGTGGGGGGGGGGGTCTTAACTCCTACAATGAGCAGTTCTTC.